These 18 T cell receptor beta chains originate from one sample sequenced in a study of T cell responses to AZD1222 COVID-19 vaccine. Measured with immunoSEQ multiplex PCR; TCRdb has only the in-frame clones, and not every one. The sample holds fewer than 200,000 clones, 70% to 90% seen once. The sequencing used peripheral blood, collected 28 days after the second AZD1222 dose. The receptors here all came from an adult who received the AZD1222 COVID-19 vaccine.

This clone was detected only once. The chain joins TRBV5-1 to TRBJ2-7, with D tentatively TRBD1 or TRBD2 (5 bases each). Germline V gene data show CDR1 as SGHRS and CDR2 as YFSETQ. The CDR3 loop spans 15 amino acids. Trimming left V 5 bases short and J 0 bases short, with 15 bases between. CDR3 residues: CASRRVRGSSYEQYF. The DNA for the CDR3 is TGCGCCAGCAGGAGGGTTCGGGGCAGCTCCTACGAGCAGTACTTC.

V and J are TRBV28 and TRBJ1-1; D not resolved. V was shortened by 6 bases and J by 13 bases, with 18 bases between the two germline ends. Germline loops: CDR1 MDHEN, CDR2 SYDVKM. The CDR3 length is 12 residues. CDR3 sequence (DNA): TGTGCCAGCAGCCACCGTGGAAACCTGGTTTTCTTT. It is translated as CASSHRGNLVFF.

This clone was observed a handful of times. V is TRBV5-8 and J is TRBJ2-7; D is perhaps TRBD1 (6 bases). Trimming cost V 3 bases and J 12 bases, with 16 bases left between them. The length of the CDR3 is 12 residues. CDR1 SGHTS and CDR2 YDEGEE come from the germline V gene. CDR3 DNA: TGTGCCAGCAGCTGGCTACAGGGTACACGGTACTTC. This translates into CASSWLQGTRYF. Variable domain in full (rest from reference TRBV5-8 and TRBJ2-7): EAGVTQSPTHLIKTRGQQATLRCSPISGHTSVYWYQQALGLGLQFLLWYDEGEERNRGNFPPRFSGRQFPNYSSELNVNALELEDSALYLCASSWLQGTRYFGPGTRLTVT.

The rearrangement links TRBV5-6 to TRBJ2-2, with D tentatively TRBD1 (6 bases). Per germline, CDR1 SGHDT and CDR2 YYEEEE. The CDR3 length is 14 residues. Between the trimmed V and J ends, which lost 5 bases and 6 bases, there was a span of 14 bases. The CDR3 region has the DNA TGTGCCAGCAGACCAACAGGGCGATCCGGGGAGCTGTTTTTT. It codes for CASRPTGRSGELFF.

The chain is built from TRBV28 and TRBJ1-1; tentative D call: TRBD1 (5 bases). Germline CDR1 MDHEN, CDR2 SYDVKM. This CDR3 has 14 residues. The germline V and J ends were trimmed by 7 bases and 1 base, with 13 bases remaining between them. The CDR3 coding sequence is TGTGCCAGCATTCCCGGGCAGGGGAACACTGAAGCTTTCTTT. It translates to CASIPGQGNTEAFF.

The chain is built from TRBV7-2 and TRBJ2-2; TRBD1 might be the D (6 bases). CDR3 length equals 15 residues. Trimming pared 6 bases from V and 1 base from J, leaving 12 bases between. Germline V gene data show CDR1 as SGHTA and CDR2 as FQGNSA. The CDR3: CASRSPGQNTGELFF. Here the CDR3 DNA reads TGTGCCAGCAGGTCTCCGGGACAGAACACCGGGGAGCTGTTTTTT.

V gene TRBV28 combines with J gene TRBJ2-7; weak D call: TRBD2 (5 bases). CDR3 length: 13 residues. Germline CDR1 reads MDHEN; CDR2 reads SYDVKM. Trimming left V 7 bases short and J 2 bases short, with 12 bases between. This CDR3 is CASTLREPYEQYF. The CDR3, as DNA: TGTGCCAGCACCTTGAGGGAACCCTACGAGCAGTACTTC.

The chain uses TRBV7-9 and TRBJ1-2; D is undetermined. The germline V gene has CDR1 SEHNR and CDR2 FQNEAQ (reference sequence). CDR3 length equals 12 residues. Between the trimmed V and J ends, which lost 1 base and 6 bases, there was a span of 6 bases. For the CDR3, the DNA is TGTGCCAGCAGCTTAGATTGGGATGGCTACACCTTC. Its protein product is CASSLDWDGYTF.

The J gene is TRBJ2-2, the V gene TRBV4-3; no clear D. There are 16 residues in the CDR3. Per the germline V gene, CDR1 is LGHNA and CDR2 is YSLEER. V lost 4 bases, J lost 5 bases, and 17 bases lay in between. The CDR3 nucleotides are TGCGCCAGCAGCCGCGGCAGCTCACAAGGGACCGGGGAGCTGTTTTTT. It specifies CASSRGSSQGTGELFF.

J is TRBJ2-2 and V is TRBV28; a weak D match, TRBD1 (6 bases). Trimming cost V 5 bases and J 0 bases, with 10 bases left between them. CDR1 MDHEN and CDR2 SYDVKM come from the germline V gene. CDR3 length: 15 amino acids. CDR3 DNA: TGTGCCAGCAGTGGGGCAGGGGCGAACACCGGGGAGCTGTTTTTT. Translation: CASSGAGANTGELFF. The whole variable domain, filled in from reference TRBV28 and TRBJ2-2, reads DVKVTQSSRYLVKRTGEKVFLECVQDMDHENMFWYRQDPGLGLRLIYFSYDVKMKEKGDIPEGYSVSREKKERFSLILESASTNQTSMYLCASSGAGANTGELFFGEGSRLTVL.

V is TRBV4-2 and J is TRBJ2-2; 7 bases line up with TRBD2. The germline CDR1 and CDR2 sequences are LGHNA and YNFKEQ. J was trimmed by 3 bases and V by 6 bases; bases with no gene match: 7. CDR3 length: 15 amino acids. CDR3 nucleotide sequence: TGTGCCAGCAGTCGCGGGAGCGAGGACACCGGGGAGCTGTTTTTT. Its protein is CASSRGSEDTGELFF.

The genes are TRBV9 and TRBJ2-7, with unresolved D. The CDR3 covers 14 residues. Trimming pared 0 bases from V and 2 bases from J, leaving 9 bases between. Germline values: CDR1 SGDLS, CDR2 YYNGEE. CDR3 in DNA: TGTGCCAGCAGCGTAGATCTAGGGACCTACGAGCAGTACTTC. This gives the protein CASSVDLGTYEQYF.

The gene calls are TRBV2 and TRBJ2-7, with unresolved D. V was pared by 6 bases and J by 0 bases, with 12 bases between. Germline V CDR1 and CDR2: SNHLY, FYNNEI. The CDR3 consists of 14 residues. The CDR3 loop reads CASRPDTPSYEQYF. The DNA for the CDR3 is TGTGCCAGCAGACCCGACACCCCCTCCTACGAGCAGTACTTC.

V gene TRBV5-1 combines with J gene TRBJ2-1, with 12 bases lining up with TRBD2. This CDR3 contains 15 residues. Germline CDR1 reads SGHRS; CDR2 reads YFSETQ. J lost 11 bases, V lost 1 base, and 7 bases had no gene match. For the CDR3, the DNA is TGCGCCAGCAGCTTGTGGGCTAGCGGGAGGGCCCAGCAGTTCTTC. Translated, it gives CASSLWASGRAQQFF.

The genes are TRBV2 and TRBJ2-7; TRBD1 matches 7 bases. The CDR3 runs to 14 residues. The ends lost 8 bases at V and 2 bases at J; junction bases unmatched: 9. Germline V gene data show CDR1 as SNHLY and CDR2 as FYNNEI. Here the CDR3 DNA reads TGTGCCAGCCACCCCGGACAGGCCACCTACGAGCAGTACTTC. This codes for CASHPGQATYEQYF.

This clone was counted once. The chain carries TRBV20-1 and TRBJ2-7, with 7 nucleotides matching TRBD2. This CDR3 contains 11 residues. The V gene's germline CDR1 is DFQATT and CDR2 SNEGSKA (reference sequence). CDR3 sequence (DNA): TGCCTGACGGGGGGCTCCTACGAGCAGTACTTC. Its protein product is CLTGGSYEQYF.

The V and J genes are TRBV30 and TRBJ1-6; TRBD1 might be the D (5 bases). Germline V gene lookup returns CDR1 GTSNPN and CDR2 SVGIG (reference sequence). V lost 2 bases and J 9 bases, leaving 14 bases between the germline ends. The CDR3 runs 14 residues. The chain's CDR3 is CAWSRQGGRSPLHF. CDR3 nucleotides: TGTGCCTGGAGTCGTCAGGGTGGGCGTTCACCCCTCCACTTT.

The rearrangement uses TRBV7-9 and TRBJ2-3; 10 positions match TRBD2. Germline V lookup: CDR1 SEHNR, CDR2 FQNEAQ (reference sequence). The CDR3 has 15 residues. V shed 5 bases and J 4 bases; nucleotides not matched to a gene: 6. The CDR3 reads CASSLGTSASDTQYF. The CDR3 bases are TGTGCCAGCAGCCTAGGGACTAGCGCCTCAGATACGCAGTATTTT.